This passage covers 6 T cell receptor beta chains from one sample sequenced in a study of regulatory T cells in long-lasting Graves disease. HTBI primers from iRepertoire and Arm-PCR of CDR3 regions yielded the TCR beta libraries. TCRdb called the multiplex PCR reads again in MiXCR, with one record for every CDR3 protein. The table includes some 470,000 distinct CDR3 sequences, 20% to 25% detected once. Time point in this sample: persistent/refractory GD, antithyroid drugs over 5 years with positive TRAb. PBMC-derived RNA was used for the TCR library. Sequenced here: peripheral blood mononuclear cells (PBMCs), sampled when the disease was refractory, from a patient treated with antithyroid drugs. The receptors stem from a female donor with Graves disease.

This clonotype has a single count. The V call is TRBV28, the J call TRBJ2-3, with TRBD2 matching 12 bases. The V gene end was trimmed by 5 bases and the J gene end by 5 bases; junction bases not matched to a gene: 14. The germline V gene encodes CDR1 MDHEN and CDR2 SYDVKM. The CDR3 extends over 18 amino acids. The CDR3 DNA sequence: TGTGCCAGCAGTCCTCCATACCGACTAGCGGGAGACTTAGATACGCAGTATTTT. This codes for CASSPPYRLAGDLDTQYF.

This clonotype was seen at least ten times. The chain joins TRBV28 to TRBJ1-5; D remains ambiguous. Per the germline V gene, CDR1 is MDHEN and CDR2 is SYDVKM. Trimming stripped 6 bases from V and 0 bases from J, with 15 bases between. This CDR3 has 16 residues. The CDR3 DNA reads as TGTGCCAGCAGACACTTTCGGCGGGGTAGCAATCAGCCCCAGCATTTT. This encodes CASRHFRRGSNQPQHF.

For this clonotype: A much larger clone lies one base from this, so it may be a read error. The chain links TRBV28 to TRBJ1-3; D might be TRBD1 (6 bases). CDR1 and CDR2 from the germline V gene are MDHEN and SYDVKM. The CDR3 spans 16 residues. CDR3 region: CVSSYSGENSGNTIYF. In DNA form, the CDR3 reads TGTGTCAGCAGTTATTCAGGGGAAAACTCTGGAAACACCATATATTTT.

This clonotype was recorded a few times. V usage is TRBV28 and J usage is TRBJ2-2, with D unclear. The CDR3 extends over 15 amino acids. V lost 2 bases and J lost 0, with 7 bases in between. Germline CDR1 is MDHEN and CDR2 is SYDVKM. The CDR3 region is CASSLRHPNTGELFF. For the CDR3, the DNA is TGTGCCAGCAGTTTACGACACCCGAACACCGGGGAGCTGTTTTTT.

The chain's CDR3 is CASKGTISYNEQFF. The CDR3 DNA reads TGTGCCAGCAAGGGAACCATCTCCTACAATGAGCAGTTCTTC. The chain has TRBV25-1 and TRBJ2-1; unclear D gene. The CDR3 totals 14 residues. Germline CDR1 is MGHDK and CDR2 is SYGVNS. V lost 7 bases to trimming and J lost 0 bases, with 10 bases between them.

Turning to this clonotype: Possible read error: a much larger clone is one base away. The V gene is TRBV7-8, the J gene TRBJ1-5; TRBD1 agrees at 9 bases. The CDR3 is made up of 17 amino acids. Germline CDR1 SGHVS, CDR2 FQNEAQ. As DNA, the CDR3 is TGTGCCAGCAGTTACTCGAAAGGGACAGGGTACAATCAGCCCCGGCATTTT. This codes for CASSYSKGTGYNQPRHF.